This entry concerns a single T cell receptor beta chain. The antigen is not known. Profiled with immunoSEQ multiplex PCR; TCRdb holds only in-frame clones, not every one. The repertoire consists of tens of thousands of clones, with around nine tenths occurring once and the leading ten covering under 2.5%. The trim removed 3 bases at V and 8 bases at J, leaving 6 bases unmatched. The CDR3 has 13 residues. Germline lookup yields CDR1 SQVTM and CDR2 ANQGSEA. No neoadjuvant therapy was given to the selected pancreatic ductal adenocarcinoma patients before their surgery. This sample was included in a study of T cells in pancreatic ductal adenocarcinoma. Study-level points and caveats: No significant tumor-blood clonality difference; means were about 0.1 and 0.07. Comparisons of tumor and blood clonality may show falsely lower tumor diversity.

This TCR came from a human donor with pancreatic ductal adenocarcinoma. Sequencing was performed on PBMCs. The J gene is TRBJ2-1, the V gene TRBV29-1; TRBD2 matches 8 bases. In DNA, the CDR3 is TGCAGCGTTGAGGGCATCGGGAGGGATGAGCAGTTCTTC. Translating gives CSVEGIGRDEQFF.